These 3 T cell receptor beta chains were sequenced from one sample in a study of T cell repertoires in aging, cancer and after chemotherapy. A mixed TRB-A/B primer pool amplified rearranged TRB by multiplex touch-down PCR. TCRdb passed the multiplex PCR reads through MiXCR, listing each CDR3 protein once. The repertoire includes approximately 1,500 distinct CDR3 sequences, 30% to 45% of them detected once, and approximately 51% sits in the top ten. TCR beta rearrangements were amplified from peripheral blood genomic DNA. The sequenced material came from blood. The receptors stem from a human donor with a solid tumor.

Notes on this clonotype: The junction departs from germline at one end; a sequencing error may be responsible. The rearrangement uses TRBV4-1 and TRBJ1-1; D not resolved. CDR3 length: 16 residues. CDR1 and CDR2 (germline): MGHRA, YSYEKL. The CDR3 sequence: CASRQVNLVYSTEAFF. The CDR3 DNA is TGCGCCAGCAGACAAGTAAATTTGGTCTACAGCACTGAAGCTTTCTTT.

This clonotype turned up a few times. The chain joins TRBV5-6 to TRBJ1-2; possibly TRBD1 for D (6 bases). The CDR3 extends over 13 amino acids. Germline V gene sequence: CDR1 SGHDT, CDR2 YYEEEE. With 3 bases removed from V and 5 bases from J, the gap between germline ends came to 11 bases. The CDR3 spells CASSSGQRYGYTF. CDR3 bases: TGTGCCAGCAGCTCCGGACAGCGGTATGGCTACACCTTC.

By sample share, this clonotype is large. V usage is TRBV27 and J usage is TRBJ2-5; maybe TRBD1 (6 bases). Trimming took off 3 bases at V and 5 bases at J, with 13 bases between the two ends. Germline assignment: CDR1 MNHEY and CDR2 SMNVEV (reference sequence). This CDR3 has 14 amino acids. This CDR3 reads CASSLSPRGETQYF. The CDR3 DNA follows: TGTGCCAGCAGTTTGTCGCCTAGGGGGGAGACCCAGTACTTC.